Following are 32 T cell receptor beta chains from one sample sequenced in a study of blood T cell repertoires in COVID-19. Method: immunoSEQ multiplex PCR; TCRdb's copy keeps in-frame clones and lacks some. The sample records around 360,000 clones, around 87% being singletons. The specimen sequenced was PBMCs or T cells enriched from blood (not recorded which). The receptors come from a man aged 35 to 55 in a cohort exposed to, infected with or recovered from COVID-19 (not recorded which).

On this clone itself: A read error may produce the germline difference seen at one junction end. In DNA, the CDR3 is TGTGCCAGCAGCTTATCGCCGGGGAAGAGGGACTTC. Protein sequence: CASSLSPGKRDF. V gene TRBV11-2 combines with J gene TRBJ2-7; D is possibly TRBD2 (5 bases). The CDR3 covers 12 residues. Looked up from germline, CDR1 is SGHAT and CDR2 is FQNNGV.

This clone was observed a single time. V is TRBV19 and J is TRBJ1-5, with TRBD1 matching over 8 bases. Germline V CDR1 and CDR2: LNHDA, SQIVND (reference sequence). CDR3 length: 16 amino acids. V lost 5 bases, J lost 7 bases, and 13 bases stayed unmatched. The CDR3, as DNA: TGTGCCAGTAGTGTCCAGGGGGCGACCTCGAAGCAGCCCCAGCATTTT. It is translated as CASSVQGATSKQPQHF.

V gene TRBV6-1 combines with J gene TRBJ1-3; D gene unclear. The germline V and J ends were trimmed by 1 base and 4 bases, with 11 bases remaining between them. This CDR3 is 15 amino acids long. The germline V gene encodes CDR1 MNHNS and CDR2 SASEGT. CDR3 residues: CASSEGRARGNTIYF. Written as DNA, the CDR3 is TGTGCCAGCAGTGAAGGGAGGGCACGAGGAAACACCATATATTTT.

This chain links TRBV11-3 with TRBJ2-2; TRBD2 is a possible D gene (6 bases). V was shortened by 3 bases and J by 6 bases, with 17 bases between the two germline ends. CDR3 length: 16 amino acids. Germline CDR1 and CDR2: SGHNT and YENEEA. CDR3 sequence (DNA): TGTGCCAGCAGCTTTAGTCGGGGGAATGTGGCCGGGGAGCTGTTTTTT. Amino acids: CASSFSRGNVAGELFF.

This clone was observed a single time. This CDR3 is also generated by other DNA sequences in the sample. The chain employs TRBV3-1 (or the pseudogene TRBV3-2) and TRBJ2-7; 7 positions match TRBD2. The CDR3 sequence is 13 residues long. The ends lost 0 bases at V and 4 bases at J; junction bases unmatched: 0. Germline V CDR1 and CDR2: LGHDT, YNNKEL (reference sequence). Here the CDR3 reads CASSQEGGYEQYF. In DNA, the CDR3 is TGTGCCAGCAGCCAAGAGGGAGGGTACGAGCAGTACTTC.

The chain combines TRBV4-1 with TRBJ2-7; D may be TRBD2 (5 bases). Deletions cut 0 bases from V and 3 bases from J, with 12 bases between. Germline V CDR1 and CDR2: MGHRA, YSYEKL. This CDR3 is built from 15 residues. The CDR3 DNA reads TGCGCCAGCAGCCAAGAAGAGGGATCACTCTACGAGCAGTACTTC. Protein sequence: CASSQEEGSLYEQYF.

This chain uses TRBV28 with TRBJ1-6; D perhaps matches TRBD1 (6 bases). Germline V CDR1 and CDR2: MDHEN, SYDVKM. The CDR3 totals 15 residues. V was cut by 7 bases and J by 5 bases, with 15 bases left in between. CDR3 nucleotide sequence: TGTGCCAGCATCCTCGGGCAGGGGAATAATTCACCCCTCCACTTT. It encodes CASILGQGNNSPLHF.

The chain is built from TRBV18 and TRBJ2-3; D remains unclear. The V end lost 2 bases, the J end lost 4 bases, and 19 bases lay between the germline ends. This CDR3 is 17 amino acids long. The germline V gene has CDR1 KGHSH and CDR2 LQKENI. The CDR3 DNA is TGTGCCAGCTCACCAGGAGTGATTAGTTTCCCCCCAGATACGCAGTATTTT. This gives the protein CASSPGVISFPPDTQYF.

The chain carries TRBV6-5 and TRBJ1-3, with 7 bases matching TRBD1. CDR1 and CDR2 from the germline V gene are MNHEY and SVGAGI. This CDR3 has 15 residues. After removal of 8 bases from V and 2 bases from J, the junction contained 9 bases not matched to a gene. CDR3 DNA: TGTGCCAGCGTCTTGATAGACAGGGCTGGAAACACCATATATTTT. Its translation: CASVLIDRAGNTIYF.

The V call is TRBV6-5, the J call TRBJ2-5, with 9 bases fitting TRBD1. The ends lost 4 bases at V and 6 bases at J; junction bases unmatched: 9. There are 15 residues in the CDR3. Germline assignment: CDR1 MNHEY and CDR2 SVGAGI. This chain's CDR3 is CASSSRTGEGKTQYF. The CDR3 DNA reads TGTGCCAGCAGTTCCCGGACAGGGGAAGGAAAGACCCAGTACTTC.

The V call is TRBV7-8, the J call TRBJ1-1; weak D call: TRBD1 (5 bases). V gave up 6 bases and J gave up 7 bases, with 9 bases separating them. The CDR3 length is 11 residues. Germline assignment: CDR1 SGHVS and CDR2 FQNEAQ. The CDR3 sequence: CASRTQGEAFF. The CDR3 bases are TGTGCCAGCAGGACCCAGGGTGAAGCTTTCTTT.

This chain uses TRBV18 with TRBJ2-3; 12 nucleotides align to TRBD2. This CDR3 comprises 18 residues. CDR1 is KGHSH and CDR2 is LQKENI in the germline V gene. V gave up 3 bases and J gave up 0 bases; unmatched junction bases: 7. CDR3 sequence reads: CASSPLGLAGSSTDTQYF. The CDR3 nucleotides read TGTGCCAGCTCACCCCTCGGACTAGCGGGAAGTAGCACAGATACGCAGTATTTT.

This CDR3 reads CASSPRYGYTF. Written as DNA, the CDR3 is TGTGCCAGTAGCCCCCGTTATGGCTACACCTTC. The V gene is TRBV19, the J gene TRBJ1-2, with D hard to call. The CDR3 runs 11 residues. From germline, CDR1 is LNHDA and CDR2 SQIVND (reference sequence). Trimming took off 6 bases at V and 5 bases at J, with 7 bases between the two ends.

This chain connects TRBV29-1 to TRBJ2-5; 12 nucleotides agree with TRBD2. There are 14 residues in the CDR3. The J segment lost 4 bases and the V segment lost 2 bases, leaving 2 bases of the junction unmatched. Germline V gene lookup returns CDR1 SQVTM and CDR2 ANQGSEA. The chain's CDR3 is CSVELAGGAETQYF. The CDR3 DNA sequence: TGCAGCGTTGAACTAGCGGGAGGGGCAGAGACCCAGTACTTC.

V and J are TRBV5-5 and TRBJ1-5; D gene ambiguous. Deletions cut 4 bases from V and 2 bases from J, with 13 bases between. This CDR3 is 15 amino acids long. CDR1 is SGHKS and CDR2 is YYEKEE in the germline V gene (reference sequence). Here the CDR3 DNA reads TGTGCCAGCAGCCGACTTGAGGCGGGCAATCAGCCCCAGCATTTT. It specifies CASSRLEAGNQPQHF.

The V and J genes are TRBV29-1 and TRBJ2-1; 8 nucleotides agree with TRBD1. The germline CDR1 and CDR2 sequences are SQVTM and ANQGSEA. CDR3 length equals 14 residues. With V trimmed by 7 bases and J by 7 bases, 12 bases remained unmatched. As DNA, the CDR3 is TGCAGCGCCCGAACAGGGGGTTGGGGAAATGAGCAGTTCTTC. Its protein is CSARTGGWGNEQFF.

The chain joins TRBV7-9 to TRBJ2-1; 9 nucleotides match TRBD2. Germline-derived CDR1 and CDR2 are SEHNR and FQNEAQ (reference sequence). This CDR3 contains 15 residues. V was pared by 2 bases and J by 5 bases, with 4 bases of the junction left unmatched. As DNA, the CDR3 is TGTGCCAGCAGCTTAAGTAGCGGGGGTAACAATGAGCAGTTCTTC. This translates into CASSLSSGGNNEQFF.

The chain links TRBV7-9 to TRBJ1-2; TRBD1 agrees at 7 bases. Unmatched junction bases numbered 4, after V lost 2 bases and J lost 10 bases. Germline V gene data show CDR1 as SEHNR and CDR2 as FQNEAQ (reference sequence). The CDR3 is 12 residues long. The CDR3 loop is CASSLKQGFYTF. CDR3 in DNA: TGTGCCAGCAGCTTAAAACAGGGGTTCTACACCTTC.

This clone showed up just a few times. Additional DNA sequences in this sample encode the identical CDR3. The chain has TRBV7-6 and TRBJ1-1; TRBD1 might be the D (5 bases). This CDR3 is built from 15 residues. Trimming took 2 bases from V and 0 from J, leaving 10 bases between them. The germline CDR1 and CDR2 sequences are SGHVS and FNYEAQ. CDR3 sequence (DNA): TGTGCCAGCAGCTTATCCCAGGGCTTGAACACTGAAGCTTTCTTT. Its protein product is CASSLSQGLNTEAFF. The variable domain in full, with the rest retrieved from reference TRBV7-6 and TRBJ1-1, is GAGVSQSPRYKVTKRGQDVALRCDPISGHVSLYWYRQALGQGPEFLTYFNYEAQQDKSGLPNDRFSAERPEGSISTLTIQRTEQRDSAMYRCASSLSQGLNTEAFFGQGTRLTVV.

The V gene is TRBV7-6, the J gene TRBJ2-2; D remains ambiguous. Germline V gives CDR1 SGHVS, CDR2 FNYEAQ. CDR3 size: 13 residues. Trimming pared 5 bases from V and 5 bases from J, leaving 9 bases between. In DNA, the CDR3 is TGTGCCAGCAGCCGGAAGGAGACCGGGGAGCTGTTTTTT. This translates into CASSRKETGELFF.

The rearrangement uses TRBV14 and TRBJ2-7; D possibly corresponds to TRBD2 (5 bases). The germline V gene encodes CDR1 SGHDN and CDR2 FVKESK. The length of the CDR3 is 13 residues. Trimming removed 6 bases from V and 6 bases from J, with 15 bases in between. CDR3 bases: TGTGCCAGCAGTCAAAGCGTTGGAGGCGAGCAGTACTTC. Translated, it gives CASSQSVGGEQYF. Complete variable domain (other parts from reference TRBV14 and TRBJ2-7): EAGVTQFPSHSVIEKGQTVTLRCDPISGHDNLYWYRRVMGKEIKFLLHFVKESKQDESGMPNNRFLAERTGGTYSTLKVQPAELEDSGVYFCASSQSVGGEQYFGPGTRLTVT.

The rearrangement links TRBV6-6 to TRBJ1-6; D uncertain. The CDR3 runs 15 residues. Germline V gene sequence: CDR1 MNHNY, CDR2 SVGAGI (reference sequence). The V end was cut by 2 bases, the J end by 0 bases, with 5 bases between. CDR3 residues: CASSYMSSYNSPLHF. The CDR3 bases are TGTGCCAGCAGTTACATGAGCTCCTATAATTCACCCCTCCACTTT.

CDR3 sequence: CASSVAGTGAQPQHF. CDR3 in DNA: TGTGCCAGCAGTGTCGCCGGGACAGGAGCGCAGCCCCAGCATTTT. This sequence joins TRBV2 and TRBJ1-5, with 8 bases aligning to TRBD1. The CDR3 sequence is 15 residues long. The junction had 9 bases not matched to a gene; V was cut back by 4 bases and J by 7 bases. Germline CDR1 reads SNHLY; CDR2 reads FYNNEI.

The CDR3 sequence is CASSQDRRGLASGELFF. Here the CDR3 DNA reads TGCGCCAGCAGCCAAGATCGTCGTGGACTAGCGTCCGGGGAGCTGTTTTTT. The V gene is TRBV4-1, the J gene TRBJ2-2; TRBD2 matches at 9 bases. The V segment lost 0 bases and the J segment 6 bases; nucleotides outside the gene matches: 8. The CDR3 consists of 17 residues. Germline V CDR1 and CDR2: MGHRA, YSYEKL.

This chain connects TRBV5-1 to TRBJ2-3, with D possibly being TRBD1 (5 bases). V gave up 6 bases and J gave up 0 bases, with 14 bases separating them. CDR1 is SGHRS, CDR2 YFSETQ, per germline. CDR3 size: 15 residues. In DNA, the CDR3 is TGCGCCAGCATGGACAACAACCCTAGCACAGATACGCAGTATTTT. Protein product: CASMDNNPSTDTQYF. The full variable domain, its missing parts supplied by reference TRBV5-1 and TRBJ2-3, is KAGVTQTPRYLIKTRGQQVTLSCSPISGHRSVSWYQQTPGQGLQFLFEYFSETQRNKGNFPGRFSGRQFSNSRSEMNVSTLELGDSALYLCASMDNNPSTDTQYFGPGTRLTVL.

This clone turned up a few times. The chain uses TRBV6-5 and TRBJ2-2, with D possibly TRBD2 on 6 matching bases. The CDR3 sequence is 16 residues long. The germline V and J ends were trimmed by 2 bases and 4 bases, with 14 bases remaining between them. Germline V gives CDR1 MNHEY, CDR2 SVGAGI. The CDR3 sequence: CASSYTGLPGTGELFF. For the CDR3, the DNA is TGTGCCAGCAGTTACACGGGACTCCCCGGCACCGGGGAGCTGTTTTTT.

The chain links TRBV11-2 to TRBJ1-2; no firm D call. Per the germline V gene, CDR1 is SGHAT and CDR2 is FQNNGV. V dropped 1 base and J dropped 5 bases, with 5 bases sitting between them. This CDR3 has 12 residues. CDR3 DNA sequence: TGTGCCAGCAGCTTAGCGGGGTATGGCTACACCTTC. It yields the protein CASSLAGYGYTF.

The gene calls are TRBV5-1 and TRBJ1-2; TRBD1 matches 8 bases. The V gene's germline CDR1 is SGHRS and CDR2 YFSETQ. J was trimmed by 5 bases and V by 6 bases; bases with no gene match: 12. CDR3 length: 15 residues. CDR3 sequence reads: CASTPQGQGQYGYTF. The CDR3 DNA reads as TGCGCCAGCACCCCACAAGGACAGGGACAATATGGCTACACCTTC.

The chain joins TRBV7-6 to TRBJ2-5; 9 bases match TRBD2. This CDR3 has 15 amino acids. Germline CDR1 and CDR2: SGHVS and FNYEAQ. With 4 bases clipped from V and 4 bases from J, the junction kept 7 bases outside the gene matches. This chain's CDR3 is CASSSLAGVRETQYF. The CDR3 coding sequence is TGTGCCAGCAGCTCCTTAGCGGGAGTCAGAGAGACCCAGTACTTC.

This clone was seen a handful of times. V and J are TRBV11-2 and TRBJ1-6; D gene uncertain. The CDR3 spans 15 residues. Germline CDR1 SGHAT, CDR2 FQNNGV. Deletions cut 7 bases from V and 7 bases from J, with 17 bases between. In DNA, the CDR3 is TGTGCCAGCATACTCGGGGAAGGATCGAATTCACCCCTCCACTTT. Translation: CASILGEGSNSPLHF.

The V and J genes are TRBV6-1 and TRBJ1-5, with D perhaps matching TRBD1 (5 bases). V was trimmed by 3 bases and J by 7 bases, leaving 19 bases between them. The CDR3 length is 16 residues. In germline, CDR1 is MNHNS, CDR2 SASEGT. This CDR3 reads CASSEYGVGAGQPQHF. CDR3 sequence (DNA): TGTGCCAGCAGTGAGTATGGGGTTGGAGCAGGGCAGCCCCAGCATTTT.

The chain joins TRBV10-1 to TRBJ2-4, with D possibly being TRBD2 (5 bases). Trimming removed 3 bases at V and 11 bases at J, with 14 bases between. The CDR3 is 13 amino acids. Germline CDR1 reads WNHNN; CDR2 reads SYGVQD (reference sequence). The CDR3 nucleotides read TGCGCCAGCAGTGATTCAGAGGCGGGCTTTCAGTACTTC. This codes for CASSDSEAGFQYF.